This T cell receptor beta chain was sequenced in a study of vaccination and CD4 T cells after COVID-19. Sample treatment: roughly ten-day PBMC culture with coronavirus spike peptide pools or control peptides (ViraFEST assay). ViraFEST expanded antigen-specific T cells with peptide pools, then sequenced TCRs. The PCR-positive dates, March through December 2020, came before the US Alpha, Beta and Delta variants. Half-medium replacement with fresh IL-2 medium took place on days 3 and 7. Oncomine TCR Beta short-read sequencing was applied to DNA from cultured CD4+ T cells. In TCRdb, the PCR reads were re-called with MiXCR into one record per CDR3 protein. This sample has roughly 14,000 distinct CDR3 sequences; over 50% occur once, and the top ten carry roughly 12%. Details on this clonotype: Its matching antigen is unknown.

The V gene's germline CDR1 is MDHEN and CDR2 SYDVKM. The CDR3 has 15 residues. V was pared by 6 bases and J by 0 bases, with 9 bases between. Notes on the study in general: Reactive clone data from convalescent patients indicated a median of about 86% appearing only post-vaccination.

The source material was CD4+ T cells from blood, cultured in vitro. The sequence came from a human donor who had recovered from COVID-19. V usage is TRBV28 and J usage is TRBJ1-6; no firm D call. The CDR3 sequence is CASSAGSSYNSPLHF. The CDR3 nucleotides are TGTGCCAGCAGCGCCGGGTCCTCCTATAATTCACCCCTCCACTTT.